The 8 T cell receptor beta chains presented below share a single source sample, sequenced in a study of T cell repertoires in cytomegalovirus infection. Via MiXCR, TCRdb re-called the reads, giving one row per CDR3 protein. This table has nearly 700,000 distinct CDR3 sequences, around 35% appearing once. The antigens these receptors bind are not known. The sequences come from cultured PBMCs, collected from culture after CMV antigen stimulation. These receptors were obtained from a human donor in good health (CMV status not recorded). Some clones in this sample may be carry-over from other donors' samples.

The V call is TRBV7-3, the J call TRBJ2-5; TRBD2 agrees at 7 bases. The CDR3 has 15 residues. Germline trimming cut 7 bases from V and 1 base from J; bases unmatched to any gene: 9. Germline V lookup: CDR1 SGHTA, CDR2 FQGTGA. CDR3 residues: CASKQTGGSQETQYF. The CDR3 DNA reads TGTGCCAGCAAGCAAACCGGGGGGTCCCAAGAGACCCAGTACTTC. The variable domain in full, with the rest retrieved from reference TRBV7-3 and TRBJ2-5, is GAGVSQTPSNKVTEKGKYVELRCDPISGHTALYWYRQSLGQGPEFLIYFQGTGAADDSGLPNDRFFAVRPEGSVSTLKIQRTERGDSAVYLCASKQTGGSQETQYFGPGTRLLVL.

CDR3 sequence reads: CASSPLSAENTEAFF. The CDR3 DNA sequence: TGTGCCAGCTCACCACTTTCAGCCGAGAACACTGAAGCTTTCTTT. The chain employs TRBV18 and TRBJ1-1; no clear D gene. Germline CDR1 and CDR2: KGHSH and LQKENI. This CDR3 has 15 residues. V dropped 1 base and J dropped 1 base, with 10 bases sitting between them.

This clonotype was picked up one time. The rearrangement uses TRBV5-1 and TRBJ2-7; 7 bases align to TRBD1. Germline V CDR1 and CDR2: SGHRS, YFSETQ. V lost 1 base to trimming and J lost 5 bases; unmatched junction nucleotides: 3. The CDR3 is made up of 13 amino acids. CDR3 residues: CASSLTGADEQYF. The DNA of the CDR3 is TGCGCCAGCAGCTTGACAGGGGCCGACGAGCAGTACTTC.

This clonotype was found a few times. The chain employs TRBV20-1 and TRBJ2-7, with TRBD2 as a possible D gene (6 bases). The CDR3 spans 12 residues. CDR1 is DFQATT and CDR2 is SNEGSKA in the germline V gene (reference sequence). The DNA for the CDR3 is TGCAGCGGACGGGACTCCACTTACGAGCAGTACTTC. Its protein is CSGRDSTYEQYF.

The CDR3 bases are TGTGCCAGCAGCTCTGGACTAGCGGGATGGGAGCAGTTCTTC. Protein product: CASSSGLAGWEQFF. The chain joins TRBV5-6 to TRBJ2-1; 12 bases agree with TRBD2. Trimming cost V 3 bases and J 10 bases; bases outside gene matches: 5. The CDR3 consists of 14 residues. Per the germline V gene, CDR1 is SGHDT and CDR2 is YYEEEE.

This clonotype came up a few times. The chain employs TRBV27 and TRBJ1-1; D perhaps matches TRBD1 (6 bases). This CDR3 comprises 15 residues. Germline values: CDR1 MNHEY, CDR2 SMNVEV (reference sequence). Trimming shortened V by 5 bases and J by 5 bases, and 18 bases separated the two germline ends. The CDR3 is CASSVGTGTLTEAFF. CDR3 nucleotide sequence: TGTGCCAGCAGTGTCGGTACAGGGACTCTGACTGAAGCTTTCTTT.

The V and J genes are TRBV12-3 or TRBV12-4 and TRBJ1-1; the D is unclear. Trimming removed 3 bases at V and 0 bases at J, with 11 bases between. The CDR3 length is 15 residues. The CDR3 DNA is TGTGCCAGCAGTTTTTCTCCCGCCATGAACACTGAAGCTTTCTTT. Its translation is CASSFSPAMNTEAFF.

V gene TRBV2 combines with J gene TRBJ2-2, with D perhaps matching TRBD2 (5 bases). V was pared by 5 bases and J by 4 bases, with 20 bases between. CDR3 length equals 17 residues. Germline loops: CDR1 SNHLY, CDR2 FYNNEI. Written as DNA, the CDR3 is TGTGCCAGCAGTTTGGGTAGCAGAGGGTTTGGCACCGGGGAGCTGTTTTTT. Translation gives CASSLGSRGFGTGELFF.